Below, 10 T cell receptor beta chains from the same sample are listed, as sequenced in a study of blood T cell repertoires in COVID-19 (TCRdb year 2020). Receptor libraries were prepared by the immunoSEQ multiplex PCR assay. As stored in TCRdb, this immuneACCESS dataset retains in-frame rearrangements with V and J assigned. A fraction of the clones does not appear; measured against another copy, unresolved V genes explain less than half of the discrepancy, and the remainder lacks a known reason. This sample is represented by 200,000 to 300,000 clones; about 87% of them were singletons. Roughly 2.4% of the sample is taken by the ten largest. Sequenced: PBMCs or T cells enriched from blood (not recorded which). The receptors derive from a woman between 40 and 55 years old with acute COVID-19.

The J gene is TRBJ1-2, the V gene TRBV5-5, with D uncertain. From germline, CDR1 is SGHKS and CDR2 YYEKEE (reference sequence). V was shortened by 3 bases and J by 5 bases, with 5 bases between the two germline ends. CDR3 length: 11 residues. The CDR3 sequence: CASSSIYGYTF. CDR3 sequence (DNA): TGTGCCAGCAGCTCCATTTATGGCTACACCTTC.

The rearrangement joins TRBV5-6 to TRBJ2-3; 7 nucleotides agree with TRBD1. This CDR3 has 13 residues. Germline loops: CDR1 SGHDT, CDR2 YYEEEE. With V trimmed by 5 bases and J by 1 base, 1 base remained unmatched. CDR3 residues: CASRGGGTDTQYF. The CDR3 coding sequence is TGTGCCAGCAGAGGGGGCGGCACAGATACGCAGTATTTT. The complete variable domain, with remaining parts taken from reference TRBV5-6 and TRBJ2-3, reads DAGVTQSPTHLIKTRGQQVTLRCSPKSGHDTVSWYQQALGQGPQFIFQYYEEEERQRGNFPDRFSGHQFPNYSSELNVNALLLGDSALYLCASRGGGTDTQYFGPGTRLTVL.

The chain employs TRBV7-6 and TRBJ2-7, with 12 bases that match TRBD2. V lost 3 bases, J lost 0 bases, and 9 bases stayed unmatched. The CDR3 totals 18 residues. The germline V gene has CDR1 SGHVS and CDR2 FNYEAQ. The CDR3 nucleotides are TGTGCCAGCAGCTTTGGACTAGCGGGGCCCGCCAGCTCCTACGAGCAGTACTTC. Protein product: CASSFGLAGPASSYEQYF. The entire variable domain, with the rest obtained from reference TRBV7-6 and TRBJ2-7, is as follows: GAGVSQSPRYKVTKRGQDVALRCDPISGHVSLYWYRQALGQGPEFLTYFNYEAQQDKSGLPNDRFSAERPEGSISTLTIQRTEQRDSAMYRCASSFGLAGPASSYEQYFGPGTRLTVT.

This clone appeared many times. This chain connects TRBV28 to TRBJ2-3; a weak D match, TRBD2 (5 bases). Trimming shortened V by 8 bases and J by 2 bases, and 20 bases separated the two germline ends. Germline assignment: CDR1 MDHEN and CDR2 SYDVKM. This CDR3 region has 16 residues. The CDR3 DNA reads as TGTGCCAGCGGTTCAACTAGTGGATGGGACACAGATACGCAGTATTTT. The encoded protein is CASGSTSGWDTDTQYF.

V gene TRBV2 combines with J gene TRBJ1-2, with 8 bases aligning to TRBD1. J was trimmed by 8 bases and V by 8 bases; bases with no gene match: 4. Germline V lookup: CDR1 SNHLY, CDR2 FYNNEI. The CDR3 is 11 residues long. For the CDR3, the DNA is TGTGCCAGCCAGGGGGCAGGGGGCTACACCTTC. Residues: CASQGAGGYTF.

The V gene is TRBV29-1, the J gene TRBJ1-1, with 8 bases identical to TRBD1. This CDR3 spans 12 amino acids. V trimming: 7 bases; J trimming: 1 base; junction bases outside the gene matches: 2. Germline CDR1 and CDR2: SQVTM and ANQGSEA. The CDR3 is CSAGQGNTEAFF. The CDR3 nucleotides read TGCAGCGCCGGACAGGGGAACACTGAAGCTTTCTTT.

The genes are TRBV10-3 and TRBJ2-1; D is possibly TRBD1 (6 bases). The germline CDR1 and CDR2 sequences are ENHRY and SYGVKD. The CDR3 length is 15 residues. The V gene lost 0 bases and the J gene lost 1 base, with 7 bases spanning the gap. The CDR3, as DNA: TGTGCCATCAGTGAGTCGGGGGCTTCCTACAATGAGCAGTTCTTC. As protein: CAISESGASYNEQFF.

This chain connects TRBV4-2 to TRBJ1-2; weak D call: TRBD1 (6 bases). In germline, CDR1 is LGHNA, CDR2 YNFKEQ. V was pared by 0 bases and J by 5 bases, with 13 bases between. The CDR3 totals 15 residues. Here the CDR3 reads CASSQDGDTRYGYTF. Here the CDR3 DNA reads TGTGCCAGCAGCCAAGATGGGGACACCAGATATGGCTACACCTTC.

This clone was seen a handful of times. V and J are TRBV19 and TRBJ2-1, with 13 bases aligning to TRBD2. The CDR3 contains 14 residues. V shed 10 bases, J shed 7 bases, and the junction held 7 bases outside the gene matches. Germline V gene sequence: CDR1 LNHDA, CDR2 SQIVND (reference sequence). The CDR3 coding sequence is TGTGCCACCCTGGGACTAGCGGGAACGAATGAGCAGTTCTTC. It yields the protein CATLGLAGTNEQFF.

The CDR3 spells CASSYSRGGSYEQYF. CDR3 DNA: TGTGCCAGCAGTTACTCTAGGGGGGGCTCCTACGAGCAGTACTTC. The gene calls are TRBV6-5 and TRBJ2-7; maybe TRBD2 (7 bases). Looked up from germline, CDR1 is MNHEY and CDR2 is SVGAGI. V dropped 0 bases and J dropped 0 bases, with 9 bases sitting between them. The CDR3 sequence is 15 residues long.